This is a list of T cell receptor beta chains from one sample in a study of chemoradiotherapy in HPV16-positive cancers. Libraries were prepared by immunoSEQ multiplex PCR; TCRdb keeps only in-frame clonotypes and omits some of them. The sample has several thousand clones, over 65% seen once. The specimen was obtained from a patient who underwent chemoradiotherapy. These receptors were obtained from a human donor with HPV-associated anogenital cancer. CDR3s leave out the opening cysteine and the closing phenylalanine or tryptophan. Each record gives: J gene, clone size, V gene, CDR3 length, CDR3 protein. Size is stated for part of the rows, as once, few or many counts, or as a class when the clone is expanded.

TRBJ2-5 | once | TRBV5-4 | 12 | ASSRGGPLETQY
TRBJ1-1 | . | TRBV11-2 | 12 | ASSPTGGHTEAF
TRBJ2-7 | . | TRBV7-6 | 14 | ASSPRSGTHFYEQY
TRBJ1-3 | . | TRBV6-1 | 12 | ASSEVSSGNTIY
TRBJ2-7 | . | TRBV28 | 12 | ASTLSSGSYEQY
TRBJ1-3 | . | TRBV5-6 | 14 | ASSALVYLGGNTIY
TRBJ1-6 | few | TRBV2 | 12 | ASKWQGGNSPLH
TRBJ1-2 | few | TRBV4-2 | 13 | ASSYYGTVSYGYT
TRBJ2-7 | . | TRBV4-3 | 14 | ASSPAAGTGVIEQY
TRBJ1-1 | . | TRBV5-1 | 9 | ASSLEGREF
TRBJ1-6 | few | TRBV19 | 14 | ASSIQASTINSPLH
TRBJ1-2 | . | TRBV6-1 | 12 | ASSDLTPDYGYT
TRBJ1-1 | . | TRBV6-5 | 11 | ASSPINRKEAF
TRBJ1-2 | . | TRBV16 | 13 | ASSQSRAEHYGYT
TRBJ2-7 | . | TRBV28 | 11 | ASSRPDFYEQY
TRBJ2-3 | . | TRBV2 | 15 | ASRPGQGLRLTDTQY
TRBJ2-1 | . | TRBV6-1 | 13 | ASSEAGPPYNEQF
TRBJ1-6 | . | TRBV30 | 12 | AWIPGTGASPLH
TRBJ1-4 | few | TRBV28 | 12 | ASSFGTANEKLF
TRBJ1-6 | few | TRBV7-9 | 10 | ASSLEGSPLH
TRBJ2-3 | . | TRBV11-3 | 14 | ASSPGLAGRTDTQY
TRBJ2-1 | . | TRBV18 | 13 | ASTLSGGKNNEQF
TRBJ1-4 | . | TRBV9 | 13 | ASSVEGTGGEKLF
TRBJ2-7 | . | TRBV19 | 11 | ASRMTGFDEQY
TRBJ1-3 | . | TRBV6-6 | 14 | ASSYSDRDTGNTIY
TRBJ2-1 | . | TRBV11-2 | 12 | ASRKEVSYNEQF
TRBJ1-1 | . | TRBV29-1 | 10 | SVAGVNTEAF
TRBJ1-1 | once | TRBV30 | 13 | AWSPRDGMNTEAF
TRBJ2-7 | . | TRBV7-9 | 12 | ATGRPEGSYEQY
TRBJ1-5 | once | TRBV30 | 14 | AWSVPVPGLTQPQH
TRBJ2-1 | . | TRBV7-3 | 15 | ASSSTPGGQHYNEQF
TRBJ1-1 | . | TRBV6-1 | 10 | ASSDEGRVAF
TRBJ1-1 | . | TRBV5-6 | 10 | ASQKRGAEAF
TRBJ2-3 | . | TRBV7-3 | 12 | ASSPLAGTDTQY
TRBJ2-2 | . | TRBV13 | 11 | ASSFNGAGELF
TRBJ2-3 | . | TRBV7-2 | 13 | ASSNFRGRGDTQY
TRBJ1-1 | . | TRBV7-8 | 11 | ASSLPSRAEAF
TRBJ2-4 | . | TRBV5-1 | 12 | ASSLGWSKNIQY
TRBJ1-5 | . | TRBV23-1 | 14 | ASSQPPGQVNQPQH
TRBJ2-2 | . | TRBV9 | 13 | ASSADGSNTGELF
TRBJ2-4 | . | TRBV7-2 | 13 | ASSLGGGRENIQY
TRBJ2-1 | . | TRBV30 | 13 | AWRGLAGGYNEQF
TRBJ2-3 | . | TRBV5-1 | 13 | ASSSSRGPPDTQY
TRBJ1-5 | . | TRBV30 | 11 | AWSLQSDQPQH
TRBJ2-7 | . | TRBV7-9 | 10 | ASSLRGGEQY
TRBJ2-5 | . | TRBV28 | 13 | ASSLASGAPGTQY
TRBJ2-7 | . | TRBV9 | 13 | ASSVDPGVYDEQY
TRBJ2-7 | . | TRBV5-6 | 13 | ASSLPDRGRYEQY
TRBJ2-7 | . | TRBV27 | 13 | ASRGTGTGVYEQY